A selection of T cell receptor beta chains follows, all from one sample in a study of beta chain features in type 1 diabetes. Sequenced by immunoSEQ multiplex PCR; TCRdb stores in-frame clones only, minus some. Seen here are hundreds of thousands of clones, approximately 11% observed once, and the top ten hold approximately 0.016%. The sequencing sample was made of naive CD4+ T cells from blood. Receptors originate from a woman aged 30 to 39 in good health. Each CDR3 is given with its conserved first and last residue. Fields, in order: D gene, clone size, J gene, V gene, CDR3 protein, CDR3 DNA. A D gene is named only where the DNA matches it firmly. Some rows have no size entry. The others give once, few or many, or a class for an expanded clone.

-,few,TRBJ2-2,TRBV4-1,CASSHGGTAGVAGELFF,TGCGCCAGCAGCCACGGAGGGACTGCCGGCGTGGCCGGGGAGCTGTTTTTT
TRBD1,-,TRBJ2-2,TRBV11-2,CAIYMGQGRTGELFF,TGTGCCATCTACATGGGACAGGGTCGAACCGGGGAGCTGTTTTTT
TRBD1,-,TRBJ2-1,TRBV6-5,CASSYSGQGAGEQFF,TGTGCCAGCAGTTACTCGGGTCAGGGGGCAGGTGAGCAGTTCTTC
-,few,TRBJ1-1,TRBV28,CASSVTDRPNTEAFF,TGTGCCAGCAGTGTAACCGACAGACCGAACACTGAAGCTTTCTTT
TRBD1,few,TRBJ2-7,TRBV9,CASSVAGTGVDEQYF,TGTGCCAGCAGCGTGGCCGGGACAGGGGTCGACGAGCAGTACTTC
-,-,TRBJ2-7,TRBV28,CASSFSSYEQYF,TGTGCCAGCAGTTTTAGTAGCTACGAGCAGTACTTC
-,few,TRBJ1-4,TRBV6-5,CASSDGQGSEKLFF,TGTGCCAGCAGCGATGGGCAGGGGAGTGAAAAACTGTTTTTT
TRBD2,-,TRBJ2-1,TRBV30,CALFPGLAGGSYNEQFF,TGTGCCTTATTCCCAGGCCTAGCGGGAGGTTCATACAATGAGCAGTTCTTC
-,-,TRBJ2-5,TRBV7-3,CASSLVREETQYF,TGTGCCAGCAGCTTGGTACGGGAAGAGACCCAGTACTTC
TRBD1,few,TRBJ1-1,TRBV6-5,CASGDRDGTEAFF,TGTGCCAGCGGAGACAGGGATGGCACTGAAGCTTTCTTT
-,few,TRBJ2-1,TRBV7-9,CASSQNRGTEQFF,TGTGCCAGCAGCCAAAATCGGGGGACTGAGCAGTTCTTC
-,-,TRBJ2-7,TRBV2,CASREASYEQYF,TGTGCCAGCAGGGAGGCGTCCTACGAGCAGTACTTC
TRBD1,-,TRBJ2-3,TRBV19,CASSIQGAGDTQYF,TGTGCCAGTAGTATACAGGGGGCAGGAGATACGCAGTATTTT
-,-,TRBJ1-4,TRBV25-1,CASSDRVGNEKLFF,TGTGCCAGCAGTGACAGGGTGGGAAATGAAAAACTGTTTTTT
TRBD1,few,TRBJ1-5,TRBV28,CASSSGQGNQPQHF,TGTGCCAGCAGTTCAGGACAGGGGAATCAGCCCCAGCATTTT
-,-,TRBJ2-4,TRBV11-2,CASSLAAGPVKNIQYF,TGTGCCAGCAGCTTAGCTGCGGGACCAGTCAAAAACATTCAGTACTTC
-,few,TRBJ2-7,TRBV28,CASRTASFRGEQYF,TGTGCCAGCAGGACCGCTTCCTTCCGGGGGGAGCAGTACTTC
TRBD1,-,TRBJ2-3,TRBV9,CASSVTGQGAPDTQYF,TGTGCCAGCAGCGTAACCGGTCAGGGGGCTCCGGATACGCAGTATTTT
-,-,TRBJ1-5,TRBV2,CASSAASREPQHF,TGTGCCAGCAGCGCCGCCTCTCGGGAGCCCCAGCATTTT
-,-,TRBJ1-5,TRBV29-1,CSVVLGVGQPQHF,TGCAGCGTCGTTCTAGGCGTCGGTCAGCCCCAGCATTTT
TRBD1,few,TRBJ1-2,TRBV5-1,CASSSSGQGYGYTF,TGCGCCAGCAGCTCCTCTGGACAGGGGTATGGCTACACCTTC
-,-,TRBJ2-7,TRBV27,CASSSVSYEQYF,TGTGCCAGCAGTTCCGTCTCCTACGAGCAGTACTTC
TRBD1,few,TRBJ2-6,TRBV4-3,CASSQGRLEGGVKSGANVLTF,TGCGCCAGCAGCCAAGGAAGGTTGGAAGGGGGCGTTAAGTCTGGGGCCAACGTCCTGACTTTC
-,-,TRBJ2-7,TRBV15,CATSRGTASYEQYF,TGTGCCACCAGCAGAGGGACAGCCTCCTACGAGCAGTACTTC
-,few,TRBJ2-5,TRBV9,CASSGGLAGETQYF,TGTGCCAGCAGCGGGGGTCTAGCCGGGGAGACCCAGTACTTC
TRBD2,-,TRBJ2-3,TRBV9,CASSSSSGTSGTADTQYF,TGTGCCAGCAGCTCATCATCCGGGACTAGCGGGACGGCAGATACGCAGTATTTT
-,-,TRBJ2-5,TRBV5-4,CASSWPSQETQYF,TGTGCCAGCAGCTGGCCGTCGCAAGAGACCCAGTACTTC
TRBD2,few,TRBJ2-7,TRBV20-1,CSVAGTYEQYF,TGCAGTGTAGCGGGAACCTACGAGCAGTACTTC
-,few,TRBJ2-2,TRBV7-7,CASGGAGELFF,TGTGCTAGCGGTGGGGCGGGGGAGCTGTTTTTT
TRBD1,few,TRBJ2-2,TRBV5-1,CASSSGTGGAGGELFF,TGCGCCAGCAGTTCCGGGACAGGGGGCGCCGGCGGGGAGCTGTTTTTT
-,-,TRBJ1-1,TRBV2,CASSPRVGNTEAFF,TGTGCCAGCAGCCCCAGGGTCGGGAACACTGAAGCTTTCTTT
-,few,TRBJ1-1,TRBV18,CASSPSNRVTGLNTEAFF,TGTGCCAGCTCACCAAGCAACAGGGTTACAGGCTTGAACACTGAAGCTTTCTTT
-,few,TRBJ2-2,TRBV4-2,CASSQLSSGSVVGELFF,TGTGCCAGCAGCCAATTGTCGTCGGGGTCGGTTGTCGGGGAGCTGTTTTTT
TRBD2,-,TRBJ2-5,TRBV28,CASRRGLAGGLETQYF,TGTGCCAGCAGGCGCGGACTAGCGGGAGGACTTGAGACCCAGTACTTC
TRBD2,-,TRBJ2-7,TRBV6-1,CASSEGTSGTYEQYF,TGTGCCAGCAGTGAAGGGACTAGCGGGACTTACGAGCAGTACTTC
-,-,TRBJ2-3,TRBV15,CATSRGGPSNTQYF,TGTGCCACCAGCAGGGGAGGACCCTCGAATACGCAGTATTTT
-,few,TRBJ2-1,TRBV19,CASSIRASSNEQFF,TGTGCCAGTAGTATCAGGGCTAGTTCGAATGAGCAGTTCTTC
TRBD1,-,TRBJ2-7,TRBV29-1,CSVVRQGADEQYF,TGCAGCGTGGTAAGACAGGGGGCGGACGAGCAGTACTTC
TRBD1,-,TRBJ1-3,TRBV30,CAWSVGHGTGAGNTIYF,TGTGCCTGGAGTGTAGGGCACGGGACAGGGGCTGGAAACACCATATATTTT
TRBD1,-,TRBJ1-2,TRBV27,CASSLEGSRTGGSYTF,TGTGCCAGCAGTTTAGAAGGATCGCGGACAGGGGGTTCCTACACCTTC
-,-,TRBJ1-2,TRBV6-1,CASSEVDNYGYTF,TGTGCCAGCAGTGAAGTAGATAACTATGGCTACACCTTC
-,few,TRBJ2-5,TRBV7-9,CASSLTGVGETQYF,TGTGCCAGCAGCTTAACGGGAGTGGGAGAGACCCAGTACTTC
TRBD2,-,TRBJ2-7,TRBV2,CASNIAGLTSYEQYF,TGTGCCAGCAATATAGCGGGACTAACCTCCTACGAGCAGTACTTC
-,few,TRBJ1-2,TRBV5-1,CASSLDSGDIYGYTF,TGCGCCAGCAGCTTGGATTCGGGAGATATCTATGGCTACACCTTC
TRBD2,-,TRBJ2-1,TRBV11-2,CASSLALAGGPEQFF,TGTGCCAGCAGCTTAGCACTAGCGGGAGGGCCCGAGCAGTTCTTC
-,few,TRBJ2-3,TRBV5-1,CASSLVADTQYF,TGCGCCAGCAGCTTGGTAGCAGATACGCAGTATTTT
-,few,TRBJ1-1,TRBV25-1,CASSELYGVRTEAFF,TGTGCCAGCAGTGAATTATACGGGGTTCGCACTGAAGCTTTCTTT
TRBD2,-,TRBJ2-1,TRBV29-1,CSVWGLASHEQFF,TGCAGCGTCTGGGGACTAGCTTCCCATGAGCAGTTCTTC
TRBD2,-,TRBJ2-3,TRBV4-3,CASSQEPRGGLTDTQYF,TGCGCCAGCAGCCAAGAACCCCGGGGGGGACTCACAGATACGCAGTATTTT
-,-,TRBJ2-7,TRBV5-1,CASSQTVYEQYF,TGCGCCAGCAGCCAGACAGTGTACGAGCAGTACTTC
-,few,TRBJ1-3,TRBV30,CAWSILTGNTIYF,TGTGCCTGGAGTATCTTAACTGGAAACACCATATATTTT
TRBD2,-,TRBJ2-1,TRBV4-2,CASSQGTSGSLSYNEQFF,TGTGCCAGCAGCCAAGGGACTAGCGGGAGCCTGTCCTACAATGAGCAGTTCTTC
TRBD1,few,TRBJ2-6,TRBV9,CASSIPTGIGGANVLTF,TGTGCCAGCAGCATCCCGACAGGGATCGGTGGGGCCAACGTCCTGACTTTC
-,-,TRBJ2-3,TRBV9,CASSVASSFATDTQYF,TGTGCCAGCAGCGTAGCTTCTAGTTTTGCGACAGATACGCAGTATTTT